This section outlines one T cell receptor beta chain sequence together with its context. This specimen comes from a study of OX40 agonist ivuxolimab in advanced cancers. This CDR3 contains 15 residues. Germline V gene sequence: CDR1 SGHDT, CDR2 YYEEEE. Trimming cost V 2 bases and J 3 bases; bases outside gene matches: 4. Generated by immunoSEQ multiplex PCR, the TCRdb table keeps only in-frame clones and is missing some. The sample records fewer than 70,000 clones, roughly nine tenths being singletons. The material was CD4+ or CD8+ T cells sorted from blood, obtained in a trial of the OX40 agonist ivuxolimab. The gene calls are TRBV5-6 and TRBJ1-1; 10 nucleotides line up with TRBD1. The TCR was taken from an adult with an advanced solid tumor such as melanoma, head and neck, liver or kidney cancer. CDR3 in amino acids: CASSFGTGVHTEAFF. The CDR3 DNA reads TGTGCCAGCAGCTTCGGGACAGGGGTACACACTGAAGCTTTCTTT.